This T cell receptor beta chain was captured by sequencing in a study of cytomegalovirus exposure and HLA in healthy donors. As for this clone: What it binds is unknown.

J was trimmed by 7 bases and V by 0 bases; bases with no gene match: 5. CDR1 and CDR2 from the germline V gene are SGDLS and YYNGEE. The CDR3 sequence is 15 residues long. 60 Vbeta and 13 Jbeta primers were used in PCR. The authors' processing: Later analysis identified approximately 80 million unique TCR beta chains, some 10 million shared. Sequencing was performed with immunoSEQ multiplex PCR; in TCRdb, only in-frame clones are kept and a portion is missing. V, J and clone size reflect that table, while D and trimming were determined from the DNA. The sample lists 80,000 to 100,000 clones, over 70% occurring once. Whole-study findings and limits: It was reported that TCR beta sequences correctly inferred the HLA-A and HLA-B alleles for most subjects.

This receptor was obtained from a man over 45 in good health and CMV-seropositive. Sequenced: PBMCs. The chain couples TRBV9 to TRBJ1-4; 8 nucleotides agree with TRBD1. The CDR3 DNA follows: TGTGCCAGCAGCGTAGCCGCAGGGGGCTCTGAAAAACTGTTTTTT. Its translation: CASSVAAGGSEKLFF.